The following is a T cell receptor (beta chain) sequence with its context. Antigen: not known. Trimming took 5 bases from V and 12 from J, leaving 10 bases between them. The CDR3 is made up of 11 amino acids. Per the germline V gene, CDR1 is ENHRY and CDR2 is SYGVKD. The source of the sample is a study of CD8 T cells in ankylosing spondylitis. Study findings and constraints: From matched ankylosing spondylitis synovial fluid, disease-linked clones were reportedly recovered at significantly enriched levels. Clones linked to disease, bearing a CD8+ phenotype, were relatively rare in peripheral blood. Made up of under ten highly homologous variants, a TCR beta motif appeared characteristic of ankylosing spondylitis blood. Before this, some motif variants had been reported in reactive arthritis synovial fluid and blood.

Construction of TCR beta libraries was performed using quantitative 5'-RACE with molecular barcodes. Using its own MiXCR run on the 5' RACE reads, TCRdb lists one record per CDR3 protein. The sample has about 480,000 distinct CDR3 sequences, roughly a sixth seen once. Specimen: blood, either unsorted or a sorted T cell fraction (not recorded which). This sequence was found in a male donor with ankylosing spondylitis. This sequence joins TRBV10-3 and TRBJ1-4, with a weak D call TRBD1 (5 bases). The CDR3 protein is CAISQTGELFF. The DNA of the CDR3 is TGTGCCATCAGTCAAACAGGCGAACTGTTTTTT.